This T cell receptor beta chain was captured in a study of T cell changes during pregnancy in multiple sclerosis. V was shortened by 1 base and J by 8 bases, with 14 bases between the two germline ends. Per the germline V gene, CDR1 is LNHNV and CDR2 is YYDKDF (reference sequence). This CDR3 is 14 amino acids long. Sequenced by immunoSEQ multiplex PCR; TCRdb stores in-frame clones only, minus some. The table has 25,000 to 30,000 clones, roughly nine tenths seen once. This clonotype was sampled from a female donor with multiple sclerosis, enrolled in a pregnancy study. V gene TRBV15 combines with J gene TRBJ1-2, with D possibly TRBD1 on 6 matching bases. Sequenced material: CD4+ T cells from peripheral blood mononuclear cells, taken in the second trimester of pregnancy. The CDR3 nucleotides are TGTGCCACCAGCAGAGGGGGGCGGGGGCCCGGCTACACCTTC. The encoded protein is CATSRGGRGPGYTF.